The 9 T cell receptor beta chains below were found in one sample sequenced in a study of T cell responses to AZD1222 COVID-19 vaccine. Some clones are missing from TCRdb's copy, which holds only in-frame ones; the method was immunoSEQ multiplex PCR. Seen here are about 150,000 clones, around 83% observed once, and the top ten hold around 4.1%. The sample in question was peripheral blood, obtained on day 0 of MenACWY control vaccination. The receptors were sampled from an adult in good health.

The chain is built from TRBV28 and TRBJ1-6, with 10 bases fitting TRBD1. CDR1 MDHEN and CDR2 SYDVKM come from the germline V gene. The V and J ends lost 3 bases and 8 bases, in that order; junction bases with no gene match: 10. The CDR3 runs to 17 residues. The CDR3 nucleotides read TGTGCCAGCAGTTTTTATGTACCCGGGACAGGGGATTCACCCCTCCACTTT. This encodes CASSFYVPGTGDSPLHF.

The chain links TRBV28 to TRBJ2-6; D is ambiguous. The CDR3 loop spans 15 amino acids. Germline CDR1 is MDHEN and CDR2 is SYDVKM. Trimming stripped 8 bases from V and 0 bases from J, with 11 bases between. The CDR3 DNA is TGTGCCAGCCTAGGACCGGGCTCTGGGGCCAACGTCCTGACTTTC. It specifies CASLGPGSGANVLTF.

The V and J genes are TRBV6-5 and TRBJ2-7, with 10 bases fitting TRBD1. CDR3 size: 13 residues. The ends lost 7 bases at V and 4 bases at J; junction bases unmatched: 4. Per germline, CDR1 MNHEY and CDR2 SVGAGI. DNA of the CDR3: TGTGCCAGCAAGACAGGGGGCATATACGAGCAGTACTTC. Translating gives CASKTGGIYEQYF.

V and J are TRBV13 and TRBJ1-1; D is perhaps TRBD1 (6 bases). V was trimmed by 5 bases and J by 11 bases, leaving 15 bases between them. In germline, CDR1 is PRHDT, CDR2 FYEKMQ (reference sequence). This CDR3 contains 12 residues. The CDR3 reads CASSANRVTAFF. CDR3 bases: TGTGCCAGCAGCGCCAACAGGGTGACGGCTTTCTTT.

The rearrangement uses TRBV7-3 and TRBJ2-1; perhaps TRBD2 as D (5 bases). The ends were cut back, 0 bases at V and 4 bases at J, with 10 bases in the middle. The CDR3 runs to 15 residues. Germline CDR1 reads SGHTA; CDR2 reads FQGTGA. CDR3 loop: CASSLTQSGYNEQFF. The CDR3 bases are TGTGCCAGCAGCTTAACCCAGTCGGGATACAATGAGCAGTTCTTC.

CDR3 DNA: TGTGCCAGCAGCCAACGTGGGGCGAGCTACGAGCAGTACTTC. Amino acid sequence: CASSQRGASYEQYF. The rearrangement joins TRBV5-4 to TRBJ2-7, with a possible D match to TRBD1 (5 bases). Trimming removed 4 bases at V and 3 bases at J, with 14 bases between. CDR1 is SGHNT, CDR2 YYREEE, per germline (reference sequence). The CDR3 totals 14 residues.

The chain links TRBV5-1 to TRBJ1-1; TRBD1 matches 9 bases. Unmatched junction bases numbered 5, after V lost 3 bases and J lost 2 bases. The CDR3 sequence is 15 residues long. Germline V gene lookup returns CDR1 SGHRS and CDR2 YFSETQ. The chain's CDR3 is CASSSDRGANTEAFF. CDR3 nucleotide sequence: TGCGCCAGCAGCTCGGACAGGGGTGCTAACACTGAAGCTTTCTTT.

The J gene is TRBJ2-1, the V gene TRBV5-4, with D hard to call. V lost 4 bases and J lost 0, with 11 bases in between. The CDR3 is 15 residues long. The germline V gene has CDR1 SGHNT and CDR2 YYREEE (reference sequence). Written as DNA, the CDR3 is TGTGCCAGCAGCAATACCCAGAGCTCCTACAATGAGCAGTTCTTC. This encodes CASSNTQSSYNEQFF. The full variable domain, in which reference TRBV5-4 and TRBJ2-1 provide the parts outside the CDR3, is ETGVTQSPTHLIKTRGQQVTLRCSSQSGHNTVSWYQQALGQGPQFIFQYYREEENGRGNFPPRFSGLQFPNYSSELNVNALELDDSALYLCASSNTQSSYNEQFFGPGTRLTVL.

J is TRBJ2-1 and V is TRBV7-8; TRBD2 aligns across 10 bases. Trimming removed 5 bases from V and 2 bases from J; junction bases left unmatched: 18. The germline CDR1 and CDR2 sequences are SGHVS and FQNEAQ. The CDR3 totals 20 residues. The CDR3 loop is CASSPSLAGISLIAYNEQFF. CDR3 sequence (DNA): TGTGCCAGCAGCCCATCACTAGCGGGGATCTCCTTAATAGCCTACAATGAGCAGTTCTTC.